These T cell receptor beta chains were read from a single sample in a study of CD8 T cells in Susac syndrome. One entry per CDR3 protein, called by TCRdb with MiXCR from the immunoSEQ multiplex PCR reads. The sample contains some 150,000 distinct CDR3 sequences, nearly 97% of which appear only once. Material for sequencing was CD8+ T cells from PBMCs. The receptors come from a human donor with multiple sclerosis. The CDR3 runs from the conserved cysteine through the conserved F or W. Each record gives: V gene, J gene, D gene, clone size, CDR3 protein, CDR3 DNA. D genes are given only for firm matches. Clone size is stated in some rows and not others, as once, few, many or a class when expanded.

>TRBV15|TRBJ1-2|.|.
CATSNGGGVYGYTF
TGTGCCACCAGCAACGGAGGTGGAGTCTATGGCTACACCTTC
>TRBV5-1|TRBJ2-1|.|.
CASTSGLNEQFF
TGCGCCAGCACCTCCGGACTGAATGAGCAGTTCTTC
>TRBV5-1|TRBJ1-1|TRBD1|.
CASRSTGTNTEAFF
TGCGCCAGCCGCTCGACAGGGACGAACACTGAAGCTTTCTTT
>TRBV12-3/TRBV12-4|TRBJ2-7|.|.
CASSYPSPGHPF
TGTGCCAGCAGTTACCCCTCACCGGGACATCCCTTC
>TRBV27|TRBJ2-1|.|.
CASRRGLPYNEQFF
TGTGCCAGTCGGCGGGGGCTACCCTACAATGAGCAGTTCTTC
>TRBV2|TRBJ2-1|.|.
CASSPTTGTYNEQFF
TGTGCCAGCAGTCCTACCACCGGGACCTACAATGAGCAGTTCTTC
>TRBV10-3|TRBJ1-1|.|once
CAISRPNLTEAFF
TGTGCCATCAGTCGTCCCAACCTCACTGAAGCTTTCTTT
>TRBV7-9|TRBJ2-1|.|.
CASSFLKDEQFF
TGTGCCAGCAGCTTCCTTAAAGATGAGCAGTTCTTC
>TRBV13|TRBJ2-1|TRBD2|.
CASGSLAGPHEQFF
TGTGCCAGCGGGAGCCTAGCGGGGCCCCATGAGCAGTTCTTC
>TRBV12-3/TRBV12-4|TRBJ2-7|TRBD1|.
CASSRQGPYEQYF
TGTGCCAGCAGCCGACAGGGGCCCTACGAGCAGTACTTC
>TRBV7-9|TRBJ2-5|.|.
CASTALGAPLETQYF
TGTGCCAGTACCGCTTTGGGGGCCCCCCTAGAGACCCAGTACTTC
>TRBV27|TRBJ2-7|TRBD2|.
CASSFGRGGLYEQYF
TGTGCCAGCAGTTTCGGGCGGGGGGGCCTCTACGAGCAGTACTTC
>TRBV7-3|TRBJ2-1|TRBD2|.
CASSSSGQSSYNEQFF
TGTGCCAGCAGCTCTAGCGGCCAAAGCTCCTACAATGAGCAGTTCTTC
>TRBV20-1|TRBJ2-2|.|once
CSVPNRGINTGELFF
TGCAGTGTTCCGAATCGGGGGATAAACACCGGGGAGCTGTTTTTT
>TRBV7-8|TRBJ2-5|.|.
CASSTLGRGTQETQYF
TGTGCCAGCAGCACCCTAGGAAGGGGTACCCAAGAGACCCAGTACTTC
>TRBV20-1|TRBJ1-2|.|.
CSARAGSAPYGYTF
TGCAGTGCTAGGGCAGGTTCGGCACCCTATGGCTACACCTTC
>TRBV7-9|TRBJ2-7|.|.
CASSWRVYEQYF
TGTGCCAGCAGCTGGAGAGTCTACGAGCAGTACTTC
>TRBV7-9|TRBJ1-1|.|.
CASSLGQEGAFF
TGTGCCAGCAGCTTAGGACAGGAAGGAGCTTTCTTT
>TRBV27|TRBJ1-2|.|.
CASSYRPGINYGYTF
TGTGCCAGCAGTTACCGCCCCGGGATTAACTATGGCTACACCTTC
>TRBV2|TRBJ2-5|TRBD1|.
CASRSGGPTQYF
TGTGCCAGCAGGTCAGGGGGCCCGACCCAGTACTTC
>TRBV2|TRBJ1-2|.|.
CASSYWDSYTF
TGTGCCAGCTCATACTGGGATAGCTACACCTTC
>TRBV5-1|TRBJ2-1|.|.
CASSLNVRANEQFF
TGCGCCAGCAGCTTGAATGTACGGGCCAATGAGCAGTTCTTC
>TRBV7-9|TRBJ2-7|.|.
CASRGREYEQYF
TGTGCCAGCCGGGGCAGGGAGTACGAGCAGTACTTC
>TRBV5-1|TRBJ2-1|TRBD2|.
CASSLGLAGDHNEQFF
TGCGCCAGCAGCTTGGGACTAGCGGGGGATCACAATGAGCAGTTCTTC
>TRBV6-5|TRBJ1-1|.|.
CASSYNGRVATEAFF
TGTGCCAGCAGTTACAATGGCAGGGTGGCCACTGAAGCTTTCTTT
>TRBV4-1|TRBJ2-2|.|.
CASSQDILLGNTGELFF
TGCGCCAGCAGCCAAGATATCCTCCTCGGGAACACCGGGGAGCTGTTTTTT
>TRBV20-1|TRBJ2-7|TRBD1|.
CSASGQGSFSYEQYF
TGCAGTGCTAGCGGACAGGGTTCCTTCTCCTACGAGCAGTACTTC
>TRBV18|TRBJ1-5|TRBD1|.
CASSPGTANQPQHF
TGTGCCAGCTCACCCGGGACAGCTAATCAGCCCCAGCATTTT
>TRBV20-1|TRBJ2-1|.|.
CSAILAREANEQFF
TGCAGTGCTATTCTCGCGAGGGAAGCCAATGAGCAGTTCTTC
>TRBV2|TRBJ2-3|TRBD1|once
CASSLERQGRDYTQYF
TGTGCCAGCAGTTTGGAAAGACAGGGCCGGGATTATACGCAGTATTTT
>TRBV7-9|TRBJ1-5|.|.
CASTVGGNQPQHF
TGTGCCAGCACCGTGGGAGGGAATCAGCCCCAGCATTTT
>TRBV30|TRBJ1-2|.|.
CAWSSDSFYYGYTF
TGTGCCTGGAGTTCGGACTCCTTTTACTATGGCTACACCTTC
>TRBV7-9|TRBJ1-6|TRBD1|.
CASSLARGGAWGVNSPLHF
TGTGCCAGCAGCTTAGCGAGAGGGGGCGCCTGGGGCGTTAATTCACCCCTCCACTTT
>TRBV3-1|TRBJ2-2|.|.
CASSELRQSGELFF
TGTGCCAGCAGCGAACTCCGACAGAGCGGGGAGCTGTTTTTT
>TRBV20-1|TRBJ1-1|.|.
CSAGGLVNTEAFF
TGCAGTGCGGGTGGTCTCGTGAACACTGAAGCTTTCTTT
>TRBV7-8|TRBJ2-5|TRBD1|.
CASSAPGQLNQETQYF
TGTGCCAGCAGCGCCCCGGGACAGCTAAACCAAGAGACCCAGTACTTC
>TRBV27|TRBJ2-7|TRBD1|.
CASSLGTGHEQYF
TGTGCCAGCAGTTTAGGGACAGGGCACGAGCAGTACTTC
>TRBV7-7|TRBJ2-1|TRBD2|.
CASSLSGGADEQFF
TGTGCTAGCAGCCTTAGCGGGGGGGCAGACGAGCAGTTCTTC
>TRBV30|TRBJ1-5|.|.
CAWRPTTGSNQPQHF
TGTGCCTGGAGACCTACTACGGGCAGCAATCAGCCCCAGCATTTT
>TRBV29-1|TRBJ2-1|TRBD1|.
CSVGDRGTPFNEQFF
TGCAGCGTGGGGGACAGGGGAACCCCTTTCAATGAGCAGTTCTTC
>TRBV29-1|TRBJ2-7|.|.
CSVGTGTSSYEQYF
TGCAGCGTTGGGACCGGGACATCATCCTACGAGCAGTACTTC
>TRBV29-1|TRBJ2-2|TRBD2|.
CSVRSWLAGADTGELFF
TGCAGCGTTAGGAGCTGGCTAGCGGGGGCCGACACCGGGGAGCTGTTTTTT
>TRBV7-9|TRBJ1-1|TRBD1|.
CASSRSDLQGAIDTEAFF
TGTGCCAGCAGTCGTTCCGATCTACAGGGGGCTATCGACACTGAAGCTTTCTTT
>TRBV7-9|TRBJ2-4|.|.
CASSSGLAKNIQYF
TGTGCCAGCAGCTCCGGACTAGCCAAAAACATTCAGTACTTC
>TRBV30|TRBJ1-1|.|once
CAWSDQQGEAFF
TGTGCCTGGAGCGATCAACAAGGTGAAGCTTTCTTT